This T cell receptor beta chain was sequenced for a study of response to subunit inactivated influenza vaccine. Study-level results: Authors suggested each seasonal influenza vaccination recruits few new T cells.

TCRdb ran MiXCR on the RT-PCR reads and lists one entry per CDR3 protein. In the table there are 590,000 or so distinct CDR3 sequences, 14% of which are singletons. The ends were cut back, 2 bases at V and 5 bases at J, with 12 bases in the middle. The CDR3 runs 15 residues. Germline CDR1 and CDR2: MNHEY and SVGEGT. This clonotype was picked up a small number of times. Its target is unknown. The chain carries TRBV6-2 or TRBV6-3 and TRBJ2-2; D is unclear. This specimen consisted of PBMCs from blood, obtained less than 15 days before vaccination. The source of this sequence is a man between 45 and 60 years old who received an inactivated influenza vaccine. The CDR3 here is CASSYGDIRTGELFF. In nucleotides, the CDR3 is TGTGCCAGCAGTTACGGGGATATACGGACCGGGGAGCTGTTTTTT.